This TCR beta chain came from a study of blood T cell repertoires in COVID-19. Study background: The United States, Italy and Spain were the sources of the acute and convalescent COVID-19 samples. T cells, B-cell-depleted T cells, or PBMCs supplied cDNA or gDNA.

Original methodology: Estimated nucleated cell counts came from reference gene primer amplification. Method: immunoSEQ multiplex PCR; TCRdb's copy keeps in-frame clones and lacks some. Clone size and V and J calls were adopted from that table, with D and trimming inferred from the DNA. Among tens of thousands of clones, around 80% were seen once, and the ten largest hold around 7%. V lost 3 bases and J 4 bases, leaving 15 bases between the germline ends. CDR1 KGHDR and CDR2 SFDVKD come from the germline V gene. This CDR3 has 16 residues. As concerns this clone: Within the sample, other DNA sequences also encode this same CDR3.

The genes are TRBV24-1 and TRBJ1-5; a possible D gene is TRBD1 (5 bases). The sample comprised peripheral blood. The clonotype comes from a man between 50 and 59 years old with active or convalescent COVID-19. The CDR3 sequence is CATSDAGTSSNQPQHF. The CDR3 nucleotides are TGTGCCACCAGTGATGCCGGGACTTCCTCTAATCAGCCCCAGCATTTT.